Listed below are T cell receptor beta chains from one sample, sequenced in a study of blood T cell repertoires in COVID-19. The protocol was immunoSEQ multiplex PCR, while the TCRdb copy is restricted to in-frame clones and leaves out a portion. Of over 75,000 clones in the sample, around 82% are singletons; the top ten hold 0.95% to 1.5%. Sequenced input: peripheral blood. Receptor source: a woman older than 75 with acute or convalescent COVID-19. Both conserved end residues are part of each CDR3. Fields, in order: V gene, J gene, clone size, D gene, CDR3 DNA, CDR3 protein. A D gene is named only where the DNA matches it firmly. Clone size is not always given. Where it is, it says once, few, many or a class for expanded clones.

V: TRBV7-8
J: TRBJ1-6
size: few
D: TRBD1
DNA: TGTGCCAGCAGCACCTTCGGACAGGGCCCCAATTCACCCCTCCACTTT
CDR3: CASSTFGQGPNSPLHF

V: TRBV28
J: TRBJ1-2
size: NA
D: TRBD1
DNA: TGTGCCAGCAGCGAACCCGGGACAGAATATGGCTACACCTTC
CDR3: CASSEPGTEYGYTF

V: TRBV5-1
J: TRBJ2-3
size: NA
D: NA
DNA: TGCGCCAGCAGCCTCCAGGTAGCGGTAAAAGATACGCAGTATTTT
CDR3: CASSLQVAVKDTQYF

V: TRBV7-9
J: TRBJ2-1
size: NA
D: TRBD1
DNA: TGTGCCAGCAGCTTGAGGCTCGACAGGGGGTCCTACAATGAGCAGTTCTTC
CDR3: CASSLRLDRGSYNEQFF

V: TRBV4-1
J: TRBJ1-1
size: NA
D: TRBD1
DNA: TGCGCCAGCAGCCATAACCTAGGGACAGGGGGCCTCAGGCCCATGAACACTGAAGCTTTCTTT
CDR3: CASSHNLGTGGLRPMNTEAFF

V: TRBV6-5
J: TRBJ2-7
size: NA
D: NA
DNA: TGTGCCAGCAGCCTTACAGGGCGGGACGAGCAGTACTTC
CDR3: CASSLTGRDEQYF

V: TRBV27
J: TRBJ1-6
size: NA
D: NA
DNA: TGTGCCAGCACTAGCCCAGGGGAGAATTCACCCCTCCACTTT
CDR3: CASTSPGENSPLHF

V: TRBV11-2
J: TRBJ2-3
size: NA
D: TRBD1
DNA: TGTGCCAGCAGCTCAGGGACAGGGGGCACAGATACGCAGTATTTT
CDR3: CASSSGTGGTDTQYF

V: TRBV9
J: TRBJ2-4
size: once
D: TRBD2
DNA: TGTGCCAGCAGCCCCGCGGGAGGGCGGGTTGAAAACATTCAGTACTTC
CDR3: CASSPAGGRVENIQYF

V: TRBV11-2
J: TRBJ2-2
size: few
D: TRBD2
DNA: TGTGCCAGCAGCCTCTCTCCTAGCGGGGGCGGGGAGCTGTTTTTT
CDR3: CASSLSPSGGGELFF

V: TRBV7-2
J: TRBJ1-2
size: NA
D: TRBD1
DNA: TGTGCCAGCGCCAGCCTGGGACAGACCTATGGCTACACCTTC
CDR3: CASASLGQTYGYTF

V: TRBV29-1
J: TRBJ2-7
size: NA
D: NA
DNA: TGCAGCGCCCGGGGAGTCTACGAGCAGTACTTC
CDR3: CSARGVYEQYF

V: TRBV28
J: TRBJ1-5
size: medium-sized
D: TRBD1
DNA: TGTGCCAGCAGGGGTATGACAGGGACCAATCAGCCCCAGCATTTT
CDR3: CASRGMTGTNQPQHF

V: TRBV12-5
J: TRBJ1-6
size: NA
D: NA
DNA: TGTGCTAGTGGCCCAGGGGATGGCTATAATTCACCCCTCCACTTT
CDR3: CASGPGDGYNSPLHF

V: TRBV27
J: TRBJ1-5
size: NA
D: NA
DNA: TGTGCCAGCAGTTTGGAGGGGTTAAGCAATCAGCCCCAGCATTTT
CDR3: CASSLEGLSNQPQHF

V: TRBV6-4
J: TRBJ1-1
size: NA
D: NA
DNA: TGTGCCAGCAGTGAGTATAGGGGAACTGAAGCTTTCTTT
CDR3: CASSEYRGTEAFF

V: TRBV6-1
J: TRBJ1-3
size: NA
D: NA
DNA: TGTGCCAGCAGTGCTACAGGGTCGGGCGGGCCTGGAAACACCATATATTTT
CDR3: CASSATGSGGPGNTIYF

V: TRBV20-1
J: TRBJ2-1
size: NA
D: TRBD2
DNA: TGCAGTGCTAGTCCCTTAGCGGGAGGGCCGGGCAATGAGCAGTTCTTC
CDR3: CSASPLAGGPGNEQFF

V: TRBV5-1
J: TRBJ1-1
size: NA
D: NA
DNA: TGCGCCAGCAGCTTGGAACGGGGGACTGAAGCTTTCTTT
CDR3: CASSLERGTEAFF

V: TRBV10-1
J: TRBJ2-2
size: NA
D: TRBD2
DNA: TGCGCCAGCAGAGGACTAGAGGCCGGGGAGCTGTTTTTT
CDR3: CASRGLEAGELFF

V: TRBV6-5
J: TRBJ2-7
size: NA
D: NA
DNA: TGTGCCAGCAGTCCGCGTATTACGGCCTACGAGCAGTACTTC
CDR3: CASSPRITAYEQYF

V: TRBV3-1/TRBV3-2
J: TRBJ2-6
size: few
D: NA
DNA: TGTGCCAGCAGCCAAGTCAGGGTGGCGGGGGCCAACGTCCTGACTTTC
CDR3: CASSQVRVAGANVLTF

V: TRBV7-3
J: TRBJ2-7
size: NA
D: TRBD2
DNA: TGTGCCAGCAGCTCTACTATGACTAGCGGGTACGAGCAGTACTTC
CDR3: CASSSTMTSGYEQYF

V: TRBV10-1
J: TRBJ2-4
size: NA
D: NA
DNA: TGCGCCAGCCGCCTGCCGGGGGTCGTAGCCAAAAACATTCAGTACTTC
CDR3: CASRLPGVVAKNIQYF

V: TRBV25-1
J: TRBJ1-4
size: NA
D: NA
DNA: TGTGCCAGCAGTGAATATTCGACTAATGAAAAACTGTTTTTT
CDR3: CASSEYSTNEKLFF

V: TRBV5-4
J: TRBJ1-4
size: NA
D: TRBD1
DNA: TGTGCCAGCAGCTTGGGGTCCGGACAGGTTAATGAAAAACTGTTTTTT
CDR3: CASSLGSGQVNEKLFF

V: TRBV28
J: TRBJ1-6
size: NA
D: NA
DNA: TGTGCCAGCCACACAATTAAACAGGGCCCCTATAATTCACCCCTCCACTTT
CDR3: CASHTIKQGPYNSPLHF

V: TRBV18
J: TRBJ1-3
size: few
D: NA
DNA: TGTGCCAGCTCACCCTCCGGGGTCTCTGGAAACACCATATATTTT
CDR3: CASSPSGVSGNTIYF

V: TRBV10-3
J: TRBJ1-1
size: NA
D: TRBD1
DNA: TGTGCCATCAGGGGGGACAGAGAAGCTTTCTTT
CDR3: CAIRGDREAFF

V: TRBV3-1/TRBV3-2
J: TRBJ2-5
size: NA
D: NA
DNA: TGTGCCAGCAGCCAAGGCCCGCCGCGAGAGACCCAGTACTTC
CDR3: CASSQGPPRETQYF

V: TRBV15
J: TRBJ2-7
size: NA
D: NA
DNA: TGTGCCACCAGGAAGCAGGGGTCGCCGCTACAGTACTTC
CDR3: CATRKQGSPLQYF

V: TRBV6-5
J: TRBJ2-7
size: once
D: NA
DNA: TGTGCCAGCAGTTACGTGTTAGCACACGGGTACGAGCAGTACTTC
CDR3: CASSYVLAHGYEQYF

V: TRBV21-1
J: TRBJ2-1
size: NA
D: NA
DNA: TGTGCCAGCATATCTAGCCTTCCGAGCAATGAGCAGTTCTTC
CDR3: CASISSLPSNEQFF

V: TRBV12-3/TRBV12-4
J: TRBJ1-1
size: NA
D: NA
DNA: TGTGCCAGCACCTCGGGTACTGAAGCTTTCTTT
CDR3: CASTSGTEAFF

V: TRBV28
J: TRBJ1-1
size: NA
D: TRBD1
DNA: TGTGCCAGCAGTATTGACAGGGTAGGGTCCTTT
CDR3: CASSIDRVGSF

V: TRBV15
J: TRBJ1-5
size: NA
D: TRBD1
DNA: TGTGCCACCAGCCGGGACAGGTTCTTAAATCAGCCCCAGCATTTT
CDR3: CATSRDRFLNQPQHF

V: TRBV6-6
J: TRBJ1-2
size: NA
D: TRBD1
DNA: TGTGCCAGCAGTACGGGACAGGGGGCGGAAGGCTACACCTTC
CDR3: CASSTGQGAEGYTF

V: TRBV3-1/TRBV3-2
J: TRBJ1-1
size: NA
D: TRBD1
DNA: TGTGCCAGCAGCAGCACCGGGACAGTGAACACTGAAGCTTTCTTT
CDR3: CASSSTGTVNTEAFF

V: TRBV28
J: TRBJ2-7
size: NA
D: TRBD2
DNA: TGTGCCAGCACTGGGGGGGGAGGGCCCGGCGAGCAGTACTTC
CDR3: CASTGGGGPGEQYF

V: TRBV27
J: TRBJ2-5
size: NA
D: NA
DNA: TGTGCCAGCAGTCGACCGGGACTTCAAGAGACCCAGTACTTC
CDR3: CASSRPGLQETQYF

V: TRBV6-5
J: TRBJ1-1
size: few
D: NA
DNA: TGTGCCAGCAGGGGTGGGAGCACTGAAGCTTTCTTT
CDR3: CASRGGSTEAFF

V: TRBV6-5
J: TRBJ1-1
size: NA
D: TRBD1
DNA: TGTGCCAGCAGCGACAGGGGGCTCACTGAAGCTTTCTTT
CDR3: CASSDRGLTEAFF

V: TRBV10-3
J: TRBJ2-3
size: NA
D: NA
DNA: TGTGCCATCAGCGGTAATGGAGGTGGAGCAGATACGCAGTATTTT
CDR3: CAISGNGGGADTQYF

V: TRBV30
J: TRBJ2-7
size: NA
D: NA
DNA: TGTGCCTGGAGCCTTACCGAGGGTAGGGAGTACGAGCAGTACTTC
CDR3: CAWSLTEGREYEQYF

V: TRBV6-1
J: TRBJ2-3
size: NA
D: TRBD2
DNA: TGTGCCAGCAGTGACAGGGAGGGTCTCACAGATACGCAGTATTTT
CDR3: CASSDREGLTDTQYF

V: TRBV19
J: TRBJ2-7
size: NA
D: NA
DNA: TGTGCCAGTAGCCCAACCTACGAGCAGTACTTC
CDR3: CASSPTYEQYF

V: TRBV5-4
J: TRBJ2-2
size: NA
D: TRBD2
DNA: TGTGCCAGCAGCTTCGGACTAGCGGGAGGGAGTACCGGGGAGCTGTTTTTT
CDR3: CASSFGLAGGSTGELFF

V: TRBV10-3
J: TRBJ1-1
size: few
D: NA
DNA: TGTGCCATCAGTGATCCAGGGGTAAACACTGAAGCTTTCTTT
CDR3: CAISDPGVNTEAFF

V: TRBV29-1
J: TRBJ1-5
size: once
D: TRBD1
DNA: TGCAGCGTGGGACAGGGTAGGAGTCAGCCCCAGCATTTT
CDR3: CSVGQGRSQPQHF

V: TRBV11-2
J: TRBJ1-1
size: NA
D: NA
DNA: TGTGCCAGCAGCTTGTCCCGGAACACTGAAGCTTTCTTT
CDR3: CASSLSRNTEAFF

V: TRBV6-5
J: TRBJ2-7
size: NA
D: NA
DNA: TGTGCCAGCAGTTACTCTGGGAGGACCTACGAGCAGTACTTC
CDR3: CASSYSGRTYEQYF

V: TRBV5-1
J: TRBJ2-1
size: NA
D: TRBD1
DNA: TGCGCCAGCAGCTTCCGGGACAGCTCCTACAATGAGCAGTTCTTC
CDR3: CASSFRDSSYNEQFF

V: TRBV9
J: TRBJ1-2
size: NA
D: TRBD1
DNA: TGTGCCAGCAGCCCTGGGGACCCTTTCCAAAGGGGGCCCTATGGCTACACCTTC
CDR3: CASSPGDPFQRGPYGYTF

V: TRBV5-1
J: TRBJ1-2
size: few
D: TRBD1
DNA: TGCGCCAGCAGCTTACAGGGGAATGGTGCTGGCTACACCTTC
CDR3: CASSLQGNGAGYTF

V: TRBV7-2
J: TRBJ2-2
size: NA
D: TRBD2
DNA: TGTGCCAGCAGCTTGGGAGGGACCGGGGAGCTGTTTTTT
CDR3: CASSLGGTGELFF